The 7 T cell receptor beta chains listed next were all sequenced from one sample in a study of human T cells and chemical hapten exposure (dated by TCRdb to 2020 to 2022). Library prep was done by RACE. The sequencing machine was a NextSeq 500. TCRdb handled the public reads itself, with Q25 trimming in fastp and clone calling in MiXCR, and kept productive beta chains. One record per CDR3 amino acid sequence lists the most common genes and DNA. This sample has about 82,000 distinct CDR3 sequences in its table, and 10% to 15% of those were observed once. The ten top clones hold 5.7% of the sample. Read against the paper, the sample's time point label means: patch test 3, about 24 weeks after DPC sensitization. According to the study, the label for this sample's treatment or condition signals: therapeutic diphenylcyclopropenone sensitization with weekly scalp DPC. The sample here was whole blood, taken in connection with sensitization to the hapten diphenylcyclopropenone (DPC). These receptors were obtained from a woman aged 50 to 60 with alopecia areata. Some clones in this sample may be carry-over from other donors' samples.

This clonotype was counted many times. The chain carries TRBV29-1 and TRBJ1-5, with 7 bases identical to TRBD1. Looked up from germline, CDR1 is SQVTM and CDR2 is ANQGSEA. The CDR3 sequence is 13 residues long. V shed 6 bases, J shed 4 bases, and the junction held 6 bases outside the gene matches. The CDR3 DNA is TGCAGCGTAGAACAGGGGAAAAATCAGCCCCAGCATTTT. Its protein is CSVEQGKNQPQHF.

J is TRBJ1-4 and V is TRBV10-3; 8 nucleotides agree with TRBD1. The CDR3 has 15 residues. Germline assignment: CDR1 ENHRY and CDR2 SYGVKD. After removal of 6 bases from V and 8 bases from J, the junction contained 11 bases not matched to a gene. CDR3 in DNA: TGTGCCATCAGCGCCCGGACAGGGTCGTACGAAAAACTGTTTTTT. Encoded protein: CAISARTGSYEKLFF.

There are a few counts of this clonotype. This rearrangement joins TRBV4-1 to TRBJ1-2; no clear D gene. The V end lost 3 bases, the J end lost 0 bases, and 8 bases lay between the germline ends. CDR1 is MGHRA, CDR2 YSYEKL, per germline. CDR3 length: 14 amino acids. For the CDR3, the DNA is TGCGCCAGCAGCCAGGCCCCAACTAACTATGGCTACACCTTC. This translates into CASSQAPTNYGYTF.

The V and J genes are TRBV12-3 or TRBV12-4 and TRBJ2-4; 8 nucleotides agree with TRBD2. V shed 5 bases, J shed 8 bases, and the junction held 5 bases outside the gene matches. The CDR3 spans 13 residues. The CDR3 here is CASSPGTRDIQYF. The CDR3, as DNA: TGTGCCAGCAGTCCCGGGACTAGGGACATTCAGTACTTC.

This clonotype was detected a few times. V and J are TRBV9 and TRBJ2-3; the D gene is possibly TRBD2 (6 bases). This CDR3 region has 14 residues. CDR1 is SGDLS, CDR2 YYNGEE, per germline. V gave up 3 bases and J gave up 0 bases, with 8 bases separating them. Written as DNA, the CDR3 is TGTGCCAGCAGCGCCGGGACTAGCACAGATACGCAGTATTTT. Amino acids: CASSAGTSTDTQYF.

This clonotype was seen at least ten times. The germline gene is not matched at one end of the junction; a read error may be the cause. The chain joins TRBV12-3 or TRBV12-4 to TRBJ1-2, with 8 bases lining up with TRBD1. The CDR3 is 12 residues long. The CDR3, as DNA: TGTGCCAGCAGTTCGGGCTGGGGACAGGCATCCTTC. This codes for CASSSGWGQASF.

The count of this clonotype is one. The rearrangement uses TRBV6-1 and TRBJ2-4; D unclear. CDR3 length: 13 residues. The germline V gene has CDR1 MNHNS and CDR2 SASEGT. Trimming left V 4 bases short and J 6 bases short, with 10 bases between. The CDR3 region is CASSVGRLNIQYF. As DNA, the CDR3 is TGTGCCAGCAGTGTAGGCAGGTTAAACATTCAGTACTTC.